Following are 7 T cell receptor beta chains from one sample sequenced in a study of blood T cell repertoires in COVID-19. The assay was immunoSEQ multiplex PCR, and TCRdb's table has in-frame clones only and misses some. The sample holds 95,000 to 150,000 clones, about 82% seen once. Material for sequencing was peripheral blood. These receptors were obtained from a man aged 55 to 69 with active or convalescent COVID-19.

This chain joins TRBV6-5 and TRBJ1-6; 7 bases match TRBD1. This CDR3 is built from 14 residues. Per germline, CDR1 MNHEY and CDR2 SVGAGI. The junction had 8 bases not matched to a gene; V was cut back by 5 bases and J by 10 bases. The CDR3 region has the DNA TGTGCCAGCAGTAAGACAGGGTTGAACTCACCCCTCCACTTT. It is translated as CASSKTGLNSPLHF.

The chain carries TRBV19 and TRBJ2-6, with D maybe TRBD2 (5 bases). CDR1 is LNHDA, CDR2 SQIVND, per germline (reference sequence). V was cut by 1 base and J by 0 bases, with 13 bases left in between. This CDR3 contains 18 residues. The CDR3 spells CASSIVAGSLSGANVLTF. CDR3 bases: TGTGCCAGTAGTATAGTCGCGGGTTCCCTCTCTGGGGCCAACGTCCTGACTTTC. Variable domain in full (rest from reference TRBV19 and TRBJ2-6): DGGITQSPKYLFRKEGQNVTLSCEQNLNHDAMYWYRQDPGQGLRLIYYSQIVNDFQKGDIAEGYSVSREKKESFPLTVTSAQKNPTAFYLCASSIVAGSLSGANVLTFGAGSRLTVL.

This clone was picked up a small number of times. The rearrangement uses TRBV15 and TRBJ2-1; weak D call: TRBD2 (6 bases). Trimming stripped 0 bases from V and 8 bases from J, with 14 bases between. This CDR3 spans 15 amino acids. CDR1 is LNHNV, CDR2 YYDKDF, per germline (reference sequence). CDR3 sequence (DNA): TGTGCCACCAGCAGAGATCGGGAGAACGGGGATGAGCAGTTCTTC. It specifies CATSRDRENGDEQFF. The whole variable domain, filled in from reference TRBV15 and TRBJ2-1, reads DAMVIQNPRYQVTQFGKPVTLSCSQTLNHNVMYWYQQKSSQAPKLLFHYYDKDFNNEADTPDNFQSRRPNTSFCFLDIRSPGLGDTAMYLCATSRDRENGDEQFFGPGTRLTVL.

This sequence joins TRBV7-8 and TRBJ2-7; 7 bases are a match to TRBD1. With 2 bases clipped from V and 1 base from J, the junction kept 5 bases outside the gene matches. The length of the CDR3 is 15 residues. Germline CDR1 SGHVS, CDR2 FQNEAQ. In DNA form, the CDR3 reads TGTGCCAGCAGCTTAAGTGCACAGGGGTCCTACGAGCAGTACTTC. Amino acid sequence: CASSLSAQGSYEQYF.

The J gene is TRBJ1-2, the V gene TRBV14, with 8 bases identical to TRBD1. The CDR3 is 16 amino acids. J lost 7 bases, V lost 4 bases, and 14 bases had no gene match. Per the germline V gene, CDR1 is SGHDN and CDR2 is FVKESK. The CDR3 DNA sequence: TGTGCCAGCAGCCTAAGGACCGGGACAGGAGAGAGTGGCTACACCTTC. Protein product: CASSLRTGTGESGYTF.

CDR3 nucleotide sequence: TGTGCCAGCTCAGGGCTCCGAAACACTGAAGCTTTCTTT. The encoded protein is CASSGLRNTEAFF. The rearrangement uses TRBV6-5 and TRBJ1-1, with D perhaps matching TRBD1 (5 bases). The length of the CDR3 is 13 residues. V shed 8 bases and J shed 2 bases, with 12 bases lying between them. Germline loops: CDR1 MNHEY, CDR2 SVGAGI.

This clone was seen more than once but under ten times. CDR3 in DNA: TGTGCCAGCAGGGAAGGGGGATATGGCTACACCTTC. It specifies CASREGGYGYTF. J is TRBJ1-2 and V is TRBV28, with D possibly matching TRBD1 (6 bases). Trimming left V 6 bases short and J 5 bases short, with 10 bases between. The germline CDR1 and CDR2 sequences are MDHEN and SYDVKM. This CDR3 comprises 12 residues.